These 12 T cell receptor beta chains were sequenced from one sample in a study of control samples from healthy donors and cancer patients. Libraries were prepared by immunoSEQ multiplex PCR; TCRdb keeps only in-frame clonotypes and omits some of them. Of 400,000 to 500,000 clones listed, 90% are singletons. Sequenced input: PBMCs. These receptors all come from a man between 40 and 49 years old with head and neck cancer.

V gene TRBV4-1 combines with J gene TRBJ1-3; D may be TRBD1 (6 bases). The CDR3 loop spans 16 amino acids. V gave up 3 bases and J gave up 0 bases, with 12 bases separating them. CDR1 is MGHRA and CDR2 is YSYEKL in the germline V gene. The CDR3 DNA reads as TGCGCCAGCAGCCACCCGGGGGGCAGCTCTGGAAACACCATATATTTT. Its translation: CASSHPGGSSGNTIYF.

The chain recombines TRBV19 with TRBJ1-6; 9 nucleotides match TRBD1. The CDR3 covers 16 residues. Germline trimming cut 5 bases from V and 7 bases from J; bases unmatched to any gene: 9. From germline, CDR1 is LNHDA and CDR2 SQIVND (reference sequence). The CDR3 is CASSPQDRGWNSPLHF. The CDR3, as DNA: TGTGCCAGTAGTCCGCAGGACAGGGGTTGGAATTCACCCCTCCACTTT. The full variable domain, completed using reference TRBV19 and TRBJ1-6, is DGGITQSPKYLFRKEGQNVTLSCEQNLNHDAMYWYRQDPGQGLRLIYYSQIVNDFQKGDIAEGYSVSREKKESFPLTVTSAQKNPTAFYLCASSPQDRGWNSPLHFGNGTRLTVT.

V usage is TRBV5-5 and J usage is TRBJ1-1, with D possibly being TRBD1 (5 bases). V was cut by 1 base and J by 3 bases, with 10 bases left in between. Germline CDR1 is SGHKS and CDR2 is YYEKEE (reference sequence). The CDR3 is made up of 14 amino acids. The CDR3 region has the DNA TGTGCCAGCAGCTTGATGGGCAGGGACACTGAAGCTTTCTTT. Translated, it gives CASSLMGRDTEAFF.

The chain links TRBV5-4 to TRBJ1-1; D unclear. CDR1 SGHNT and CDR2 YYREEE come from the germline V gene (reference sequence). Trimming removed 2 bases from V and 6 bases from J, with 11 bases in between. This CDR3 is 13 amino acids long. The CDR3 region has the DNA TGTGCCAGCAGCTTTCAATCAGGTTCTGAAGCTTTCTTT. Translation gives CASSFQSGSEAFF.

This chain uses TRBV19 with TRBJ1-1; 9 nucleotides agree with TRBD1. Trimming at V came to 7 bases and at J to 3 bases, leaving 3 bases not matched to a gene. Germline CDR1 is LNHDA and CDR2 is SQIVND (reference sequence). CDR3 size: 13 residues. For the CDR3, the DNA is TGTGCCAGTACCGACAGGGGGGACACTGAAGCTTTCTTT. Amino acids: CASTDRGDTEAFF. Variable domain in full (rest from reference TRBV19 and TRBJ1-1): DGGITQSPKYLFRKEGQNVTLSCEQNLNHDAMYWYRQDPGQGLRLIYYSQIVNDFQKGDIAEGYSVSREKKESFPLTVTSAQKNPTAFYLCASTDRGDTEAFFGQGTRLTVV.

The J gene is TRBJ1-5, the V gene TRBV28; D ambiguous. Trimming took off 11 bases at V and 0 bases at J, with 8 bases between the two ends. Germline lookup yields CDR1 MDHEN and CDR2 SYDVKM. The CDR3 sequence is 12 residues long. The CDR3 DNA is TGTGCCGCAGGCTATAGCAATCAGCCCCAGCATTTT. Amino acids: CAAGYSNQPQHF. The complete variable domain, with remaining parts taken from reference TRBV28 and TRBJ1-5, reads DVKVTQSSRYLVKRTGEKVFLECVQDMDHENMFWYRQDPGLGLRLIYFSYDVKMKEKGDIPEGYSVSREKKERFSLILESASTNQTSMYLCAAGYSNQPQHFGDGTRLSIL.

This chain joins TRBV19 and TRBJ2-2; TRBD2 agrees at 14 bases. Germline values: CDR1 LNHDA, CDR2 SQIVND (reference sequence). J was trimmed by 2 bases and V by 6 bases; bases with no gene match: 20. The CDR3 runs to 22 residues. CDR3 loop: CASSAHYWTSGGLKTNTGELFF. CDR3 coding DNA: TGTGCCAGTAGCGCCCATTATTGGACTAGCGGGGGGCTGAAAACAAACACCGGGGAGCTGTTTTTT.

About this clone itself: The germline gene is not matched at one end of the junction; a read error may be the cause. V gene TRBV7-7 combines with J gene TRBJ2-5, with D perhaps TRBD1 (6 bases). Germline CDR1 and CDR2: SSHAT and FNYEAQ (reference sequence). The CDR3 is 17 amino acids. The CDR3 DNA follows: TGTGCTAGCAGCTTAGGGGCGCCAGGGGAGATTCGAGAGACCCAGTACTTC. It codes for CASSLGAPGEIRETQYF.

This chain uses TRBV27 with TRBJ2-1, with 12 bases identical to TRBD2. V trimming: 5 bases; J trimming: 7 bases; junction bases outside the gene matches: 3. Germline CDR1 MNHEY, CDR2 SMNVEV (reference sequence). The CDR3 is 14 residues long. For the CDR3, the DNA is TGTGCCAGCAGTCTAGCGGGAGGGCAAAATGAGCAGTTCTTC. This sequence encodes CASSLAGGQNEQFF.

V usage is TRBV2 and J usage is TRBJ1-2; 8 nucleotides align to TRBD1. The CDR3 is made up of 17 amino acids. Losses at the gene ends were 6 bases for V and 2 bases for J; bases not matched to a gene: 14. Germline lookup yields CDR1 SNHLY and CDR2 FYNNEI. The CDR3 sequence: CASRPIPRTGTNYGYTF. Here the CDR3 DNA reads TGTGCCAGCAGACCAATACCCAGGACAGGGACGAACTATGGCTACACCTTC.

This clone has just a few counts. The chain employs TRBV4-2 and TRBJ2-5; tentative D call: TRBD2 (7 bases). Trimming removed 2 bases from V and 5 bases from J, with 15 bases in between. The length of the CDR3 is 15 residues. Per the germline V gene, CDR1 is LGHNA and CDR2 is YNFKEQ. The CDR3 is CASSQRWGGLETQYF. CDR3 coding DNA: TGTGCCAGCAGCCAACGGTGGGGGGGGCTGGAGACCCAGTACTTC.

This sequence joins TRBV10-3 and TRBJ2-6; 10 nucleotides agree with TRBD2. The CDR3 has 16 residues. Germline values: CDR1 ENHRY, CDR2 SYGVKD. After removal of 4 bases from V and 1 base from J, the junction contained 1 base not matched to a gene. The CDR3 here is CAISGTSGSGANVLTF. Here the CDR3 DNA reads TGTGCCATCAGTGGGACTAGCGGATCTGGGGCCAACGTCCTGACTTTC.